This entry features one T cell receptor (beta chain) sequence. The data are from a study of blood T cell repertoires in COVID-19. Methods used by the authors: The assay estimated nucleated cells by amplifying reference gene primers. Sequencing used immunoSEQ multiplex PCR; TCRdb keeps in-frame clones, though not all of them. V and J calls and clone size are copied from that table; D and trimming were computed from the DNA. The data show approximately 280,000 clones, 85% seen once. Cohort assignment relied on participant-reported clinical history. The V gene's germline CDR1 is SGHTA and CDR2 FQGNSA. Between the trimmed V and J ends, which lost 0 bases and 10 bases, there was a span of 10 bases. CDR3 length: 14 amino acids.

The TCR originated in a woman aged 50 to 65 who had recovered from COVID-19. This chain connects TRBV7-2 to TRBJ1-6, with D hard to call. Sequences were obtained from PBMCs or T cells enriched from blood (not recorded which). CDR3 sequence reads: CASSLAAVFSPLHF. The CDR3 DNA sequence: TGTGCCAGCAGCTTAGCAGCGGTCTTCTCACCCCTCCACTTT.